One sample yielded the 21 T cell receptor beta chains listed below, sequenced in a study of OX40 agonist ivuxolimab in advanced cancers. Data came from immunoSEQ multiplex PCR; TCRdb stores just in-frame clones and leaves some out. The top ten clones hold under 0.65% of a sample with around 73,000 clones, about 90% of them seen once. Sequenced here: CD4+ or CD8+ T cells sorted from blood, sampled in a trial of the OX40 agonist ivuxolimab. The receptors originated from an adult with an advanced solid tumor such as melanoma, head and neck, liver or kidney cancer.

This clone was detected only once. The J gene is TRBJ1-1, the V gene TRBV11-3; D call uncertain. The CDR3 extends over 13 amino acids. Germline-derived CDR1 and CDR2 are SGHNT and YENEEA. Trimming cost V 6 bases and J 2 bases, with 10 bases left between them. CDR3: CASSLVSNTEAFF. The CDR3 DNA is TGTGCCAGCAGTCTCGTCAGCAACACTGAAGCTTTCTTT. The entire variable domain, with the rest obtained from reference TRBV11-3 and TRBJ1-1, is as follows: EAGVVQSPRYKIIEKKQPVAFWCNPISGHNTLYWYLQNLGQGPELLIRYENEEAVDDSQLPKDRFSAERLKGVDSTLKIQPAELGDSAVYLCASSLVSNTEAFFGQGTRLTVV.

This clone has only a few counts. The V and J genes are TRBV10-3 and TRBJ2-7; D assignment may be TRBD1 or TRBD2 (5 bases each). This CDR3 has 13 amino acids. The V and J ends lost 10 bases and 3 bases respectively, with 16 bases between them. Germline CDR1 and CDR2: ENHRY and SYGVKD. CDR3 coding DNA: TGTGCCACTGCCAGGGACCTCCTCTACGAGCAGTACTTC. This sequence encodes CATARDLLYEQYF.

This clone was counted a single time. In nucleotides, the CDR3 is TGTGCCAGCTCACCTTCCGGGAACGGAAGGGAAAAACTGTTTTTT. It codes for CASSPSGNGREKLFF. The genes are TRBV18 and TRBJ1-4; D is undetermined. Germline V gives CDR1 KGHSH, CDR2 LQKENI. V gave up 3 bases and J gave up 8 bases, with 16 bases separating them. CDR3 length equals 15 residues.

The count of this clone is one. The rearrangement links TRBV19 to TRBJ2-7, with D maybe TRBD2 (5 bases). The CDR3 consists of 14 residues. V was cut by 3 bases and J by 6 bases, with 15 bases left in between. Germline V gives CDR1 LNHDA, CDR2 SQIVND (reference sequence). The CDR3 here is CASSIDRERSEQYF. The CDR3 coding sequence is TGTGCCAGTAGTATTGATAGGGAGCGCTCCGAGCAGTACTTC. Full variable domain (remainder filled in from reference TRBV19 and TRBJ2-7): DGGITQSPKYLFRKEGQNVTLSCEQNLNHDAMYWYRQDPGQGLRLIYYSQIVNDFQKGDIAEGYSVSREKKESFPLTVTSAQKNPTAFYLCASSIDRERSEQYFGPGTRLTVT.

The gene calls are TRBV4-1 and TRBJ1-3; possible D gene TRBD1, 6 bases. Trimming left V 5 bases short and J 4 bases short, with 9 bases between. This CDR3 is built from 13 residues. Germline CDR1 is MGHRA and CDR2 is YSYEKL. The chain's CDR3 is CASSFTGGNTIYF. The DNA of the CDR3 is TGCGCCAGCAGCTTTACAGGGGGAAACACCATATATTTT.

DNA of the CDR3: TGTGCCAGCAGCAAAGGGGGGGCCGAGGGATGGCTTCACTACGAGCAGTACTTC. Its translation: CASSKGGAEGWLHYEQYF. The chain couples TRBV11-3 to TRBJ2-7, with D perhaps matching TRBD2 (7 bases). V was trimmed by 5 bases and J by 3 bases, leaving 26 bases between them. Germline-derived CDR1 and CDR2 are SGHNT and YENEEA. This CDR3 is 18 amino acids long.

The genes are TRBV7-6 and TRBJ2-1; D gene ambiguous. V lost 6 bases and J lost 4, with 10 bases in between. Germline V gene sequence: CDR1 SGHVS, CDR2 FNYEAQ. CDR3 length equals 13 residues. Here the CDR3 DNA reads TGTGCCAGCAGACAGACCGGGTACAATGAGCAGTTCTTC. Amino acids: CASRQTGYNEQFF. Supplemented by reference TRBV7-6 and TRBJ2-1, the full variable domain reads GAGVSQSPRYKVTKRGQDVALRCDPISGHVSLYWYRQALGQGPEFLTYFNYEAQQDKSGLPNDRFSAERPEGSISTLTIQRTEQRDSAMYRCASRQTGYNEQFFGPGTRLTVL.

This clone is a singleton in its sample. The chain has TRBV21-1 and TRBJ1-2; the D segment call TRBD1 is taken from the table without a DNA check. TRBV21-1 is given as a pseudogene. The CDR3 runs 17 residues. DNA of the CDR3: TGTGCCAGCAGCAAAGGGGATGGGGCCAGGGGGAACTATGGCTACACCTTC. This encodes CASSKGDGARGNYGYTF.

The chain joins TRBV19 to TRBJ2-1; D unresolved. Trimming cost V 0 bases and J 5 bases, with 14 bases left between them. The CDR3 sequence is 16 residues long. The germline CDR1 and CDR2 sequences are LNHDA and SQIVND (reference sequence). As DNA, the CDR3 is TGTGCCAGTAGTATAGAAGGTAAACCCCTCAACAATGAGCAGTTCTTC. It is translated as CASSIEGKPLNNEQFF.

This clone was seen just once. The gene calls are TRBV4-1 and TRBJ2-5; 12 nucleotides align to TRBD2. V was pared by 6 bases and J by 4 bases, with 12 bases of the junction left unmatched. Germline V CDR1 and CDR2: MGHRA, YSYEKL. The CDR3 contains 17 residues. In nucleotides, the CDR3 is TGCGCCAGCAGATCTTACACGGCTAGCGGGAGGGGAGAGACCCAGTACTTC. Translating gives CASRSYTASGRGETQYF.

This chain uses TRBV21-1 with TRBJ2-6; TRBD2 was called by the table and not checked on the DNA. TRBV21-1 is labeled a pseudogene. CDR3 length: 18 residues. CDR3 in DNA: TGTGCCAGCAGCAAAGGTGCGGCTCTCCTCTCTGGGGCCAACGTCCTGACTTTC. It yields the protein CASSKGAALLSGANVLTF.

The gene calls are TRBV5-5 and TRBJ2-1, with a possible D match to TRBD1 (5 bases). The CDR3 has 15 residues. Between the trimmed V and J ends, which lost 10 bases and 1 base, there was a span of 18 bases. The germline V gene has CDR1 SGHKS and CDR2 YYEKEE (reference sequence). The CDR3 loop is CAGSLTGSSYNEQFF. In DNA form, the CDR3 reads TGTGCCGGCTCACTTACAGGCTCATCCTACAATGAGCAGTTCTTC.

The chain joins TRBV29-1 to TRBJ2-3, with TRBD1 identical over 8 bases. The CDR3 sequence is 13 residues long. The germline CDR1 and CDR2 sequences are SQVTM and ANQGSEA. Trimming at V came to 5 bases and at J to 4 bases, leaving 5 bases not matched to a gene. The CDR3 nucleotides read TGCAGCGTTAGTTCAGGGGGCCCAGATACGCAGTATTTT. It translates to CSVSSGGPDTQYF.

The table lists this clone with a count of one. This chain uses TRBV20-1 with TRBJ2-5; D is unresolved. Trimming cost V 2 bases and J 4 bases, with 5 bases left between them. Germline loops: CDR1 DFQATT, CDR2 SNEGSKA (reference sequence). The CDR3 runs to 11 residues. DNA for the CDR3: TGCAGTGCTAGACTGGGAGAGACCCAGTACTTC. Translation: CSARLGETQYF.

This chain joins TRBV30 and TRBJ2-4; TRBD2 matches at 7 bases. CDR3 size: 14 residues. J lost 2 bases, V lost 4 bases, and 5 bases had no gene match. Germline CDR1 and CDR2: GTSNPN and SVGIG (reference sequence). The CDR3 DNA reads as TGTGCCTGGATGGGGGGAGGGTCCAAAAACATTCAGTACTTC. Amino acids: CAWMGGGSKNIQYF.

The chain is built from TRBV5-6 and TRBJ1-3; D is undetermined. Trimming removed 10 bases at V and 0 bases at J, with 17 bases between. This CDR3 comprises 15 residues. CDR1 and CDR2 (germline): SGHDT, YYEEEE. The CDR3 nucleotides are TGTGCCGGCCAGGAAGGTTACCGCTCTGGAAACACCATATATTTT. Protein: CAGQEGYRSGNTIYF. The full variable domain, in which reference TRBV5-6 and TRBJ1-3 provide the parts outside the CDR3, is DAGVTQSPTHLIKTRGQQVTLRCSPKSGHDTVSWYQQALGQGPQFIFQYYEEEERQRGNFPDRFSGHQFPNYSSELNVNALLLGDSALYLCAGQEGYRSGNTIYFGEGSWLTVV.

This clone occurred a few times. The V and J genes are TRBV4-2 and TRBJ2-7; 8 bases are shared with TRBD2. The trim removed 4 bases at V and 5 bases at J, leaving 19 bases unmatched. Per the germline V gene, CDR1 is LGHNA and CDR2 is YNFKEQ. The CDR3 loop spans 18 amino acids. The CDR3 loop reads CASSPSMNREGLADEQYF. The CDR3 DNA is TGTGCCAGCAGCCCTTCTATGAATCGGGAGGGTCTCGCAGACGAGCAGTACTTC.

V and J are TRBV5-1 and TRBJ2-1; D remains ambiguous. Germline CDR1 SGHRS, CDR2 YFSETQ. The CDR3 extends over 16 amino acids. V shed 0 bases and J shed 9 bases, with 19 bases lying between them. For the CDR3, the DNA is TGCGCCAGCAGCTTGGCCGTGGTAACCCCAGCATCTGAGCAGTTCTTC. Amino acids: CASSLAVVTPASEQFF.

The CDR3 DNA follows: TGTGCCAGCAGTTTATTACGACTAGCGAGTGGTCCCGGGGAGCTGTTTTTT. Translated: CASSLLRLASGPGELFF. The chain has TRBV28 and TRBJ2-2; 8 bases map to TRBD2. The CDR3 consists of 17 residues. Per germline, CDR1 MDHEN and CDR2 SYDVKM. The J segment lost 6 bases and the V segment lost 1 base, leaving 10 bases of the junction unmatched.

This rearrangement joins TRBV12-5 to TRBJ2-7; D remains unclear. Trimming removed 6 bases at V and 3 bases at J, with 15 bases between. CDR1 LGHNT and CDR2 FRNRAP come from the germline V gene. The CDR3 has 14 amino acids. The CDR3 DNA follows: TGTGCTAGTGGCAGGTCATTTGGGTTCTACGAGCAGTACTTC. It specifies CASGRSFGFYEQYF. The whole variable domain, filled in from reference TRBV12-5 and TRBJ2-7, reads DARVTQTPRHKVTEMGQEVTMRCQPILGHNTVFWYRQTMMQGLELLAYFRNRAPLDDSGMPKDRFSAEMPDATLATLKIQPSEPRDSAVYFCASGRSFGFYEQYFGPGTRLTVT.

CDR3 amino acids: CASSFRRSTGNTIYF. The CDR3 DNA follows: TGTGCCAGCAGCTTCCGGCGGAGTACTGGAAACACCATATATTTT. The chain joins TRBV11-3 to TRBJ1-3; no reliable D call. CDR1 SGHNT and CDR2 YENEEA come from the germline V gene. Trimming took 3 bases from V and 2 from J, leaving 11 bases between them. The CDR3 length is 15 residues.